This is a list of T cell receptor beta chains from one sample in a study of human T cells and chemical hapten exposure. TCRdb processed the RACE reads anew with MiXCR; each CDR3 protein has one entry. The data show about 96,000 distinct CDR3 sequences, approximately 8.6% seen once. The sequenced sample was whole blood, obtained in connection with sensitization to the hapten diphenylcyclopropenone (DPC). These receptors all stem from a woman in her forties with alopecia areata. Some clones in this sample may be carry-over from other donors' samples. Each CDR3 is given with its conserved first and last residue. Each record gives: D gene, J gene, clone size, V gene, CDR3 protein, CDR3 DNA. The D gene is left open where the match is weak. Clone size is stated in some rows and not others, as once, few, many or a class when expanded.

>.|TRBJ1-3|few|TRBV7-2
CASSPGNRDTIYF
TGTGCCAGCAGCCCTGGAAATCGAGACACCATATATTTT
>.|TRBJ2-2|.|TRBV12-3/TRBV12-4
CASSLRHTGELFF
TGTGCCAGCAGTTTACGCCACACCGGGGAGCTGTTTTTT
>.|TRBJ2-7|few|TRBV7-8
CASSLGALRAEEQYF
TGTGCCAGCAGCTTGGGAGCGCTCAGGGCTGAGGAGCAGTACTTC
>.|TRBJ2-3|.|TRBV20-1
CSAREYGNTQYF
TGCAGTGCTAGGGAGTACGGGAATACGCAGTATTTT
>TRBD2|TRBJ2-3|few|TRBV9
CASSFRLAGTQYF
TGTGCCAGCAGCTTTCGACTAGCGGGGACGCAGTATTTT
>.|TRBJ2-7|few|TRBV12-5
CAGPSLAEGEQYF
TGTGCCGGTCCTTCTCTAGCCGAAGGGGAGCAGTACTTC
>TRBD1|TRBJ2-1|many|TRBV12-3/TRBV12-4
CASSKQGEWSNEQFF
TGTGCCAGCAGTAAACAGGGGGAGTGGAGCAATGAGCAGTTCTTC
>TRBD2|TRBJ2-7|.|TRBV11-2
CASSSLQTGTSGLYEQYF
TGTGCCAGCAGCTCACTCCAGACCGGGACTAGCGGGCTTTACGAGCAGTACTTC
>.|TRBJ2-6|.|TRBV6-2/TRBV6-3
CASSSDRRESGANVLTF
TGTGCCAGCAGTTCGGACAGGAGGGAATCAGGGGCCAACGTCCTGACTTTC
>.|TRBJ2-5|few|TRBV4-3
CASSQDLAYQETQYF
TGCGCCAGCAGCCAAGATTTGGCCTATCAAGAGACCCAGTACTTC
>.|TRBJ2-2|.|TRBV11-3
CASRRQENTGELFF
TGTGCCAGCAGGAGACAGGAGAACACCGGGGAGCTGTTTTTT
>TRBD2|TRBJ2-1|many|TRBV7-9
CASSSRSGVSYNEQFF
TGTGCCAGCAGCTCGCGAAGCGGGGTTTCCTACAATGAGCAGTTCTTC
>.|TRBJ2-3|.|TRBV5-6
CASSLPVVTDTQYF
TGTGCCAGCAGCTTGCCGGTCGTCACAGATACGCAGTATTTT
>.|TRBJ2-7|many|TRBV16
CASSQSPGHEQYF
TGTGCCAGCAGCCAATCGCCGGGCCACGAGCAGTACTTC
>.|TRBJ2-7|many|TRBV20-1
CSASRGQSPYEQYF
TGCAGTGCTAGCAGGGGACAATCCCCCTACGAGCAGTACTTC
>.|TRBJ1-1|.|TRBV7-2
CASSLEPLGTEAFF
TGTGCCAGCAGCTTAGAGCCCCTGGGGACTGAAGCTTTCTTT
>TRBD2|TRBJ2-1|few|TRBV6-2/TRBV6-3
CASLTGTSGRNEQFF
TGTGCCAGCTTGACCGGGACTAGCGGGAGAAATGAGCAGTTCTTC
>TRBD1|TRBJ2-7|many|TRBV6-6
CASSYPEQGIYEQYF
TGTGCCAGCAGTTACCCCGAACAGGGGATCTACGAGCAGTACTTC
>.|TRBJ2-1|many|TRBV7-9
CASSLAGINNEQFF
TGTGCCAGCAGCTTAGCGGGAATAAACAATGAGCAGTTCTTC
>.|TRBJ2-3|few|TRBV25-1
CASSDWRGTDTQYF
TGTGCCAGCAGTGATTGGAGGGGGACAGATACGCAGTATTTT
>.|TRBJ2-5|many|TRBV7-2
CASSLAGGRWETQYF
TGTGCCAGCAGCTTAGCGGGGGGCCGGTGGGAGACCCAGTACTTC
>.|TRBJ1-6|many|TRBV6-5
CASSYQGGDNSPLHF
TGTGCCAGCAGTTACCAGGGAGGGGATAATTCACCCCTCCACTTT
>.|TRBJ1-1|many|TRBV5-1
CASSGLDGRNTEAFF
TGCGCCAGCAGCGGATTGGACGGTCGGAACACTGAAGCTTTCTTT
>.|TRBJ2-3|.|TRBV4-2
CASSPTQLGGFPDTQYF
TGTGCCAGCAGCCCGACACAACTAGGCGGTTTCCCAGATACGCAGTATTTT
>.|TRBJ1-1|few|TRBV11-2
CASSSQVGVTEAFF
TGTGCCAGCAGCTCACAGGTTGGCGTCACTGAAGCTTTCTTT
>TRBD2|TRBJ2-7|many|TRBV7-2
CASSLKGFPGLAGDYEQYF
TGTGCCAGCAGCTTAAAGGGTTTTCCGGGACTAGCGGGAGACTACGAGCAGTACTTC
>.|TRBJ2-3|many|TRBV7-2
CASSHYTDTQYF
TGTGCCAGCAGTCACTACACAGATACGCAGTATTTT
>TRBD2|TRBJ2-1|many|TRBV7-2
CASSLDVGGYNEQFF
TGTGCCAGCAGCTTAGACGTGGGGGGGTACAATGAGCAGTTCTTC
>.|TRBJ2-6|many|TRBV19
CASSWTRVSGANVLTF
TGTGCCAGTAGCTGGACGAGAGTCTCTGGGGCCAACGTCCTGACTTTC
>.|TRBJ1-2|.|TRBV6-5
CASGLTPTENYGYTF
TGTGCCAGCGGCCTAACCCCGACAGAAAACTATGGCTACACCTTC
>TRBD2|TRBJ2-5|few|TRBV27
CASSFLAGEETQYF
TGTGCCAGCAGTTTTCTAGCGGGAGAGGAGACCCAGTACTTC
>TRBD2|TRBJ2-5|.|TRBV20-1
CSARMGLAVKETQYF
TGCAGTGCTAGAATGGGACTAGCGGTAAAAGAGACCCAGTACTTC
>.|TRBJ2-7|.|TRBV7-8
CASSLGLGGFYEQYF
TGTGCCAGCAGCTTAGGACTAGGAGGTTTCTACGAGCAGTACTTC
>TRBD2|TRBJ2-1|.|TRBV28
CASTPRLAGSDEQFF
TGTGCCAGCACCCCCAGACTAGCGGGATCGGATGAGCAGTTCTTC
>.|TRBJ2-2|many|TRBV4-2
CASSPRIVNTGELFF
TGTGCCAGCAGCCCTAGGATCGTGAACACCGGGGAGCTGTTTTTT
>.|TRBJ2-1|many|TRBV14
CASSQSGTLREQFF
TGTGCCAGCAGCCAGTCCGGAACGCTCCGTGAGCAGTTCTTC
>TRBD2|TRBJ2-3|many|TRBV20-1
CSAPSSGSSTDTQYF
TGCAGTGCCCCCTCTAGCGGGAGTAGTACAGATACGCAGTATTTT
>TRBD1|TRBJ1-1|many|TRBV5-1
CASSFQGQTEAFF
TGCGCCAGCAGCTTCCAGGGACAGACTGAAGCTTTCTTT
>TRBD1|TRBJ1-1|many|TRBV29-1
CSGTGGASAEAFF
TGCAGCGGGACAGGGGGCGCATCAGCTGAAGCTTTCTTT
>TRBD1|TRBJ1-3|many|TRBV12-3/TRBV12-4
CASSRDRAVGNTIYF
TGTGCCAGCAGTCGCGACAGGGCAGTAGGAAACACCATATATTTT
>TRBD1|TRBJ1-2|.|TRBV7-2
CASSPFLQGADYGYTF
TGTGCCAGCAGCCCTTTCTTACAGGGGGCTGACTATGGCTACACCTTC
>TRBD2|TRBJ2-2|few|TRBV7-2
CASSSRTSGIFTGELFF
TGTGCCAGCAGCTCTCGAACTAGCGGAATTTTCACCGGGGAGCTGTTTTTT
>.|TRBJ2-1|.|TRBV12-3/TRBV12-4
CASSLYRTSSYNEQFF
TGTGCCAGCAGTTTATATCGCACCAGCTCCTACAATGAGCAGTTCTTC
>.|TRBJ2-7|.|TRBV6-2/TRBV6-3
CASSYLVGTHEQYF
TGTGCCAGCAGTTACTTGGTGGGTACCCACGAGCAGTACTTC
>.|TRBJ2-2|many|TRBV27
CASSLRGTGELFF
TGTGCCAGCAGTCTCAGAGGGACCGGGGAGCTGTTTTTT
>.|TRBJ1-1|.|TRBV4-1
CASSPTELNTEAFF
TGCGCCAGCAGCCCTACCGAGCTGAACACTGAAGCTTTCTTT
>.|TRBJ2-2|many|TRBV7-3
CASSAMPPGVASTGELFF
TGTGCCAGCAGCGCTATGCCCCCCGGGGTAGCGAGCACCGGGGAGCTGTTTTTT
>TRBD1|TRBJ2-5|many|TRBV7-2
CASSLGTDWAGGDVFGTQYF
TGTGCCAGCAGCTTAGGGACGGACTGGGCAGGGGGTGATGTTTTCGGGACCCAGTACTTC
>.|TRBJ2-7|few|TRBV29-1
CSVEQTYEQYF
TGCAGCGTTGAGCAGACCTACGAGCAGTACTTC
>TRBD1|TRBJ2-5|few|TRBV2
CASSSGQGRQETQYF
TGTGCCAGCAGTTCAGGACAGGGGCGTCAAGAGACCCAGTACTTC
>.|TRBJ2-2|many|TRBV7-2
CASSLGSRPNTGELFF
TGTGCCAGCAGCTTAGGGTCCAGGCCGAACACCGGGGAGCTGTTTTTT